The sequence of this TCR beta chain was determined in a study of regulatory T cells in long-lasting Graves disease. Findings and caveats of the study: Newly diagnosed Graves' patients had higher TCR diversity than persistent ones.

Described time point: persistent/refractory GD, antithyroid drugs over 5 years with positive TRAb. From RNA extracted from PBMCs, the TCR library was made. With iRepertoire HTBI primers and Arm-PCR of CDR3 regions, TCR beta libraries were built. TCRdb called the multiplex PCR reads again in MiXCR, with one record for every CDR3 protein. The sample has about 420,000 distinct CDR3 sequences; less than 25% are singletons. This clonotype was seen many times. Its matching antigen is unknown. The trim removed 6 bases at V and 6 bases at J, leaving 2 bases unmatched. This CDR3 region has 13 residues. Germline V gene lookup returns CDR1 SNHLY and CDR2 FYNNEI.

The material sequenced was peripheral blood mononuclear cells (PBMCs), taken when the disease was refractory, from a patient treated with antithyroid drugs. This sequence was found in a female donor with Graves disease. The chain joins TRBV2 to TRBJ1-6, with TRBD1 matching over 7 bases. CDR3 amino acids: CASRGQLNSPLHF. Written as DNA, the CDR3 is TGTGCCAGCAGGGGACAGCTTAATTCACCCCTCCACTTT.